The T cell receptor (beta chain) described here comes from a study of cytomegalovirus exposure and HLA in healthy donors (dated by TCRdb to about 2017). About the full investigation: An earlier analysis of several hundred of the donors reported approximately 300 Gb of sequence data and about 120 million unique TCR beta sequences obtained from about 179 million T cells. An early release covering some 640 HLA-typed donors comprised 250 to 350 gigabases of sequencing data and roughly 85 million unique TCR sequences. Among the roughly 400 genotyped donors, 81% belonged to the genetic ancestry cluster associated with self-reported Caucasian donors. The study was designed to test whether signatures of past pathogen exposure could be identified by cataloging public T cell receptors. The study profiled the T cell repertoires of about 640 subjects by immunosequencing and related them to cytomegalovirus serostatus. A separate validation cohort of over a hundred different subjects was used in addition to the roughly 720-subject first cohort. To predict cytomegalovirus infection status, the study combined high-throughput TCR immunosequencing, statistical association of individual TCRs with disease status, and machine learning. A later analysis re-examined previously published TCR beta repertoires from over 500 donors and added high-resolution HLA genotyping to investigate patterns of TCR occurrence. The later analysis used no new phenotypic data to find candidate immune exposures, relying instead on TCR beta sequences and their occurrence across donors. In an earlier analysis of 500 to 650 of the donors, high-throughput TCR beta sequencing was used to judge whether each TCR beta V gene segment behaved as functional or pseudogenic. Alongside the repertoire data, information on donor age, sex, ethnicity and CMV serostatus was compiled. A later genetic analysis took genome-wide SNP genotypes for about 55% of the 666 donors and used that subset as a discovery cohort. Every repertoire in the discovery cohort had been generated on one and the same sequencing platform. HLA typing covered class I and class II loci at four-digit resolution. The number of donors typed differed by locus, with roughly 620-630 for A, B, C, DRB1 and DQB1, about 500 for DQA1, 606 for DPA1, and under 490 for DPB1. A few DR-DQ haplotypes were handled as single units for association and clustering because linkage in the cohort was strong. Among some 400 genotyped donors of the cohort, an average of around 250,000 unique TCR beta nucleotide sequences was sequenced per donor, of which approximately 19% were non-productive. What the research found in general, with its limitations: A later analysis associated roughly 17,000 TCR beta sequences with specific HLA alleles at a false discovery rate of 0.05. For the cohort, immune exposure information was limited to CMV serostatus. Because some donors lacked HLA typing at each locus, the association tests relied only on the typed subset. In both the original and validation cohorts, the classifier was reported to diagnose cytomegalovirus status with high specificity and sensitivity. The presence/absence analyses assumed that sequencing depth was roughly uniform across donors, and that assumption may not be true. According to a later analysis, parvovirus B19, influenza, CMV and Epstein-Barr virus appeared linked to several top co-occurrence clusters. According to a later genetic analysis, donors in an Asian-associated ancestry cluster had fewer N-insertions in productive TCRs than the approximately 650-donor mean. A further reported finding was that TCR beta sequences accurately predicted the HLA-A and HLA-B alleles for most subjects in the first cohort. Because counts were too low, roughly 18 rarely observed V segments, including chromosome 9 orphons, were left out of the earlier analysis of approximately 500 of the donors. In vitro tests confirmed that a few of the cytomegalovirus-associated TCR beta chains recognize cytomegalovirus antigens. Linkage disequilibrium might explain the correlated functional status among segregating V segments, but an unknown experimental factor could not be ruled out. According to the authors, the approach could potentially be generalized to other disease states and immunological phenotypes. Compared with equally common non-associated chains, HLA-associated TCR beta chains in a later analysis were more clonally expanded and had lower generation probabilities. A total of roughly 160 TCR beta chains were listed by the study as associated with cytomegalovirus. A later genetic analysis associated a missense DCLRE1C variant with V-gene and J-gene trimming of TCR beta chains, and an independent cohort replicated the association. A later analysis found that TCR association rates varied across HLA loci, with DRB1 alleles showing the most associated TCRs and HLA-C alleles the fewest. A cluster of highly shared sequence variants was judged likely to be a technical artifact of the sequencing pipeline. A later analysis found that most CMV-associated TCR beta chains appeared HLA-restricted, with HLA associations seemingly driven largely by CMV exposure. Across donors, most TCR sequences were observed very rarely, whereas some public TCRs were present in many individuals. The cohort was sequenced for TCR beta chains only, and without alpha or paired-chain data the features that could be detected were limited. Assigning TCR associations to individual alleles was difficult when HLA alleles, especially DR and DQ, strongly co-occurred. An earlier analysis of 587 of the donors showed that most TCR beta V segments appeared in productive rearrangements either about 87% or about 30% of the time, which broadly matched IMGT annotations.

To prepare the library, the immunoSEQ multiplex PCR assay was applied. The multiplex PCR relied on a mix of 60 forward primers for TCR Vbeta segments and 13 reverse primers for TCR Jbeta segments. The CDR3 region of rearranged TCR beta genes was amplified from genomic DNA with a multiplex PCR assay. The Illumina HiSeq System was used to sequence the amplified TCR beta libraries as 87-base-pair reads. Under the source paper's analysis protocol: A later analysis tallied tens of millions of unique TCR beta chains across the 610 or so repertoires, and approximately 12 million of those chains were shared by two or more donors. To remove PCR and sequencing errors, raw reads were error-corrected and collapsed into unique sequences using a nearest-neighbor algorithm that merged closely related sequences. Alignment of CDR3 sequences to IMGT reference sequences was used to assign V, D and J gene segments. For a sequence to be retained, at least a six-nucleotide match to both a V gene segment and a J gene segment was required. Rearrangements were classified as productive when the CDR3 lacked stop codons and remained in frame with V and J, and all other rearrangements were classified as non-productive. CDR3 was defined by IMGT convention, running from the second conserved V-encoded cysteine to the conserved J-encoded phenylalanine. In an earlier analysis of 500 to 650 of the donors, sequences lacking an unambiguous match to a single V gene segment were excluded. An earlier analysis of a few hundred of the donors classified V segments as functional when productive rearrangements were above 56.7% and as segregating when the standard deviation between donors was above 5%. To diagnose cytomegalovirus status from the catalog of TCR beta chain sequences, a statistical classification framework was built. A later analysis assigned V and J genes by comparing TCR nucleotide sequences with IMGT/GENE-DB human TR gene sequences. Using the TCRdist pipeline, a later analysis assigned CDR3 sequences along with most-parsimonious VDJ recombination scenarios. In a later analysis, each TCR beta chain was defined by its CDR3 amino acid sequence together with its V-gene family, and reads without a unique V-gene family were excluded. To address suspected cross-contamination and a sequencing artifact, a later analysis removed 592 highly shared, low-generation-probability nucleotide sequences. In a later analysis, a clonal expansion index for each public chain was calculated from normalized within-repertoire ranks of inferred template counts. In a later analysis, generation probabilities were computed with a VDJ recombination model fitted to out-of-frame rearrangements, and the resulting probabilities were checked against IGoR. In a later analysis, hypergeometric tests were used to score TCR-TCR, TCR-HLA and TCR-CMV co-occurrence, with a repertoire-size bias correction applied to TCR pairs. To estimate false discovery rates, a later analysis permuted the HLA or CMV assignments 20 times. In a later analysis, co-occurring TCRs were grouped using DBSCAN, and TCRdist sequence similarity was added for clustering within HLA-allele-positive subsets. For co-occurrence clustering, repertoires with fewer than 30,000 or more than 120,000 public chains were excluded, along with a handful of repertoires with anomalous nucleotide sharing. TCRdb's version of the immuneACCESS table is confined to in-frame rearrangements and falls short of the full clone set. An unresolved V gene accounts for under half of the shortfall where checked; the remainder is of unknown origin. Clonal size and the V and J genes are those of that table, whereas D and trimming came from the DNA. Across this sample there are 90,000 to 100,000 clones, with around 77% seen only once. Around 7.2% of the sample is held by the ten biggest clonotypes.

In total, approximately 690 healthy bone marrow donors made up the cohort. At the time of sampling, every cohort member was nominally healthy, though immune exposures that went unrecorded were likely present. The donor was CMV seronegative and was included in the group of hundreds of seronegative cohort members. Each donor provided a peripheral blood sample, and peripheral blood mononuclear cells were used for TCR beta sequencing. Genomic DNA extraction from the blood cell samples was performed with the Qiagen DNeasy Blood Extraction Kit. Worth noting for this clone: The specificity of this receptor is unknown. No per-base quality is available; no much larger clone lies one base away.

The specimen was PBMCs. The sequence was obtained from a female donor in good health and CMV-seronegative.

The CDR3 protein: CSVFDRAFTDTQYF. In nucleotide form, the sequence is TGCAGCGTTTTTGACAGGGCCTTCACAGATACGCAGTATTTT. Recombination connected TRBV29-1 to TRBJ2-3, with 7 bases matching TRBD1. Including cysteine and phenylalanine, the CDR3 has 14 amino acids. The CDR3 DNA has 42 bases and is translated from base 1. The junction shows trimming of 5 bases on V and 2 bases on J, and the gene matches do not reach 7 bases of it. CDR1 SQVTM and CDR2 ANQGSEA were looked up in the germline V gene.